The 11 T cell receptor beta chains reported below all come from one sample, sequenced in a study of T cells in narcolepsy. Assay: immunoSEQ multiplex PCR; the TCRdb copy retains only in-frame clones and omits some. The sample holds some 30,000 clones; around 79% are singletons and the top ten take 3.8%. Sequenced material: memory (CD45RA-) CD4+ T cells from blood. Source of these receptors: a human donor in good health.

This clone was found a few times. The chain employs TRBV19 and TRBJ2-5; perhaps TRBD2 as D (6 bases). This CDR3 region has 13 residues. Germline CDR1 LNHDA, CDR2 SQIVND (reference sequence). V lost 3 bases, J lost 6 bases, and 11 bases lay in between. The CDR3 sequence is CASSIAGSKTQYF. DNA of the CDR3: TGTGCCAGTAGTATCGCGGGGTCGAAGACCCAGTACTTC.

This clone was seen more than once but under ten times. The CDR3 sequence: CASREGTAGNIQYF. CDR3 DNA sequence: TGTGCCAGCAGAGAAGGGACAGCCGGGAACATTCAGTACTTC. The chain has TRBV5-8 and TRBJ2-4; 7 bases are shared with TRBD1. The V gene's germline CDR1 is SGHTS and CDR2 YDEGEE. Trimming cost V 5 bases and J 7 bases; bases outside gene matches: 9. The CDR3 is 14 amino acids.

The chain recombines TRBV19 with TRBJ1-6; no reliable D call. This CDR3 has 14 amino acids. Germline CDR1 and CDR2: LNHDA and SQIVND (reference sequence). V lost 7 bases and J 3 bases, leaving 10 bases between the germline ends. The CDR3 DNA follows: TGTGCCAGTACGGCTTTGGGCTATAATTCACCCCTCCACTTT. Its translation: CASTALGYNSPLHF.

This rearrangement joins TRBV27 to TRBJ1-2; D is perhaps TRBD1 (5 bases). V gave up 6 bases and J gave up 8 bases, with 16 bases separating them. The V gene's germline CDR1 is MNHEY and CDR2 SMNVEV (reference sequence). The CDR3 runs to 13 residues. The CDR3 DNA follows: TGTGCCAGCAGGTTGGGGCAGAGTAGGGGCTACACCTTC. Its protein is CASRLGQSRGYTF.

The V and J genes are TRBV11-3 and TRBJ2-7; 7 bases are shared with TRBD2. J was trimmed by 3 bases and V by 1 base; bases with no gene match: 9. From germline, CDR1 is SGHNT and CDR2 YENEEA. There are 16 residues in the CDR3. The CDR3 region has the DNA TGTGCCAGCAGCTTAGCCAAAGGGAGGGCCCGCTACGAGCAGTACTTC. Encoded protein: CASSLAKGRARYEQYF.

This clone was picked up a small number of times. The V call is TRBV7-9, the J call TRBJ2-1; no clear D gene. Looked up from germline, CDR1 is SEHNR and CDR2 is FQNEAQ (reference sequence). This CDR3 spans 16 amino acids. V lost 5 bases to trimming and J lost 1 base, with 15 bases between them. CDR3 sequence (DNA): TGTGCCAGCAGCCCACGGACGCACCTATCCTACAATGAGCAGTTCTTC. It specifies CASSPRTHLSYNEQFF.

The gene calls are TRBV30 and TRBJ2-1; 11 bases line up with TRBD2. The CDR3 covers 16 residues. Germline loops: CDR1 GTSNPN, CDR2 SVGIG (reference sequence). J lost 5 bases, V lost 3 bases, and 9 bases had no gene match. Here the CDR3 DNA reads TGTGCCTGGAGGGTGACTAGCGGGATCCGACACAATGAGCAGTTCTTC. Its translation is CAWRVTSGIRHNEQFF.

The gene calls are TRBV7-9 and TRBJ2-7; perhaps D is TRBD1 or TRBD2 (5 bases each). The germline V gene has CDR1 SEHNR and CDR2 FQNEAQ (reference sequence). This CDR3 is built from 14 residues. The germline V and J ends were trimmed by 4 bases and 7 bases, with 17 bases remaining between them. This CDR3 is CASSSGTARLEQYF. The CDR3 bases are TGTGCCAGCAGCTCAGGGACGGCTCGTTTGGAGCAGTACTTC.

This rearrangement joins TRBV19 to TRBJ1-3; 8 bases map to TRBD1. V gave up 4 bases and J gave up 4 bases; unmatched junction bases: 6. The CDR3 is made up of 15 amino acids. Looked up from germline, CDR1 is LNHDA and CDR2 is SQIVND (reference sequence). In DNA, the CDR3 is TGTGCCAGTAGTACAGGACAGGGTTTCGGAAACACCATATATTTT. Protein: CASSTGQGFGNTIYF.

The chain links TRBV9 to TRBJ2-5; 11 bases are a match to TRBD2. The CDR3 covers 17 residues. J lost 2 bases, V lost 0 bases, and 6 bases had no gene match. The V gene's germline CDR1 is SGDLS and CDR2 YYNGEE. The CDR3 DNA reads as TGTGCCAGCAGCGTAGCGGCTAGCGGGAGGAAACAAGAGACCCAGTACTTC. Residues: CASSVAASGRKQETQYF.

The chain joins TRBV6-5 to TRBJ2-2; D remains ambiguous. This CDR3 has 14 amino acids. CDR1 MNHEY and CDR2 SVGAGI come from the germline V gene. Deletions cut 5 bases from V and 5 bases from J, with 12 bases between. The CDR3, as DNA: TGTGCCAGCAGTGAAGTCAGTGGGACCGGGGAGCTGTTTTTT. Amino acid sequence: CASSEVSGTGELFF.